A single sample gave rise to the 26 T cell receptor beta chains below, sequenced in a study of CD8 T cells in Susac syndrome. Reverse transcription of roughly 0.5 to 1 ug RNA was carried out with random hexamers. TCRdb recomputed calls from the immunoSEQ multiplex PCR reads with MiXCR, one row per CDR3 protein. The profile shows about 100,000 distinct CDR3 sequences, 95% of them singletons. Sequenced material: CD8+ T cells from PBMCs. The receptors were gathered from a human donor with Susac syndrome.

CDR3 bases: TGCAGCGTTGCTGAGGTCGGCTATGGCTACACCTTC. Translating gives CSVAEVGYGYTF. The gene calls are TRBV29-1 and TRBJ1-2; D is uncertain. Germline V CDR1 and CDR2: SQVTM, ANQGSEA. Trimming cost V 4 bases and J 4 bases, with 10 bases left between them. The CDR3 contains 12 residues.

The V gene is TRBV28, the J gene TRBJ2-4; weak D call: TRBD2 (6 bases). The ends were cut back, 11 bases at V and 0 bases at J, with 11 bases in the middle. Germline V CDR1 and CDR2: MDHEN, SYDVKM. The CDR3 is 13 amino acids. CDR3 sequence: CASRGRAKNIQYF. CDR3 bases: TGTGCCTCGCGGGGTAGAGCCAAAAACATTCAGTACTTC.

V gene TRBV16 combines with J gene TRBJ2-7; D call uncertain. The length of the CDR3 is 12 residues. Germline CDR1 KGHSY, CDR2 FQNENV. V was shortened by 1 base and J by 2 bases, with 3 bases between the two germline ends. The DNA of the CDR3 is TGTGCCAGCAGCCAATTAACCTACGAGCAGTACTTC. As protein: CASSQLTYEQYF.

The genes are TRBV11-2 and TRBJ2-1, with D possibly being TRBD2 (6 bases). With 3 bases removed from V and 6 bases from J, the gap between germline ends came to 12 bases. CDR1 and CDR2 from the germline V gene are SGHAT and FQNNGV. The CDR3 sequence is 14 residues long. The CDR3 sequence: CASSFPEGPNEQFF. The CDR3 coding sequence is TGTGCCAGCAGCTTCCCGGAGGGTCCCAATGAGCAGTTCTTC.

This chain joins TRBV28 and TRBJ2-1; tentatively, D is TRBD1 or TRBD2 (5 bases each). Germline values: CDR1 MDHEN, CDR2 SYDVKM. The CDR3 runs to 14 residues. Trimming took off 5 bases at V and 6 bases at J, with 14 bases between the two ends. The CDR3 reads CASSPSRELNEQFF. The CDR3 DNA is TGTGCCAGCAGTCCTAGCAGGGAGCTCAATGAGCAGTTCTTC.

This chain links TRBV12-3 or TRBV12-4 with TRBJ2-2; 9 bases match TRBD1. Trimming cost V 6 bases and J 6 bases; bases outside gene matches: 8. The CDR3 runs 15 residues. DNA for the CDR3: TGTGCCAGCAGGACCCGGGACAGGGTTCCCGGGGAGCTGTTTTTT. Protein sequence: CASRTRDRVPGELFF.

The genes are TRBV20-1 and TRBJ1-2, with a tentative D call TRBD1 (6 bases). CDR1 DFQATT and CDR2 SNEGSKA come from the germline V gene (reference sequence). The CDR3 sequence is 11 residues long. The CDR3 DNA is TGCAGCGTTCGGGGGGCACGGGGCTACACCTTC. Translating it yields CSVRGARGYTF.

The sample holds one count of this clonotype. CDR3 sequence: CASSQEGLNTEAFF. In DNA form, the CDR3 reads TGTGCCAGCAGCCAGGAGGGTCTCAACACTGAAGCTTTCTTT. V gene TRBV3-1 combines with J gene TRBJ1-1, with unresolved D. Germline values: CDR1 LGHDT, CDR2 YNNKEL (reference sequence). CDR3 length: 14 amino acids. V shed 3 bases and J shed 2 bases, with 10 bases lying between them.

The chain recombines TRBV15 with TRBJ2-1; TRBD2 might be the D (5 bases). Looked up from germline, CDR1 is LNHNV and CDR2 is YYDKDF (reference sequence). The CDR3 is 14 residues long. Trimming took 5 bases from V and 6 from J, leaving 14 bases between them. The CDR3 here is CATSLRGLANEQFF. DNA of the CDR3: TGTGCCACCAGCCTTCGCGGGCTAGCCAATGAGCAGTTCTTC.

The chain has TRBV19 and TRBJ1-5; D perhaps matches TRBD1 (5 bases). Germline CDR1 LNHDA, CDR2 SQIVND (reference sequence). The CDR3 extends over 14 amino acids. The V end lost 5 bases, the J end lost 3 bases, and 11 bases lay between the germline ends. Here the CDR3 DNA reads TGTGCCAGTAGTTCAGACAGCCTCAATCAGCCCCAGCATTTT. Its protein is CASSSDSLNQPQHF.

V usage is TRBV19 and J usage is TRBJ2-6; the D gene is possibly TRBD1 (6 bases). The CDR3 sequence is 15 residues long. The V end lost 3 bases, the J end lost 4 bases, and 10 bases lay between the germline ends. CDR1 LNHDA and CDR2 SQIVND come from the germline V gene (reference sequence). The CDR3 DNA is TGTGCCAGTAGTATGGGGACAATAGGGGCCAACGTCCTGACTTTC. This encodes CASSMGTIGANVLTF.

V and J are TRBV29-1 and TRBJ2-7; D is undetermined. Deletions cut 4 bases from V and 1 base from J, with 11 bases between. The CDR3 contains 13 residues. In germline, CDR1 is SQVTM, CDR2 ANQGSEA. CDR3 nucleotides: TGCAGCGTTGCCTCGCCAGGATCCTACGAGCAGTACTTC. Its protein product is CSVASPGSYEQYF.

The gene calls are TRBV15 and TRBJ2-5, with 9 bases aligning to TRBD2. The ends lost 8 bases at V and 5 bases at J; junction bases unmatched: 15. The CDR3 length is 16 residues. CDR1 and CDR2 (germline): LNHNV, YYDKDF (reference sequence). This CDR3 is CATGERIAGDVETQYF. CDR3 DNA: TGTGCCACCGGGGAGAGAATAGCGGGGGATGTGGAGACCCAGTACTTC.

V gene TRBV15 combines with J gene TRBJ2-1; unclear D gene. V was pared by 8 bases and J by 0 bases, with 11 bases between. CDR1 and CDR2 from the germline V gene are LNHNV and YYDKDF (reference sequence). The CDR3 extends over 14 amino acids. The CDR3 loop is CATGKQSSYNEQFF. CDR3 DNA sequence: TGTGCCACCGGGAAACAGAGCTCCTACAATGAGCAGTTCTTC.

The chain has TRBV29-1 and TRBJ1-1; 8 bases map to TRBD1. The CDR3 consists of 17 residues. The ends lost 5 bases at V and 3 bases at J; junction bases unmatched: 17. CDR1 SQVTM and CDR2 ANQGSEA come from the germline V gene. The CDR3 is CSVIPTGAMRSDTEAFF. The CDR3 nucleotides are TGCAGCGTTATTCCGACAGGGGCTATGAGGTCGGACACTGAAGCTTTCTTT.

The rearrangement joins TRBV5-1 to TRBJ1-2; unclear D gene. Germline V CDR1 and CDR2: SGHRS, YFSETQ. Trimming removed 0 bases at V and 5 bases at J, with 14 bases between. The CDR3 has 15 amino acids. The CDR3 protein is CASSLGATDGYGYTF. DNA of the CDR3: TGCGCCAGCAGCTTGGGGGCGACGGATGGTTATGGCTACACCTTC.

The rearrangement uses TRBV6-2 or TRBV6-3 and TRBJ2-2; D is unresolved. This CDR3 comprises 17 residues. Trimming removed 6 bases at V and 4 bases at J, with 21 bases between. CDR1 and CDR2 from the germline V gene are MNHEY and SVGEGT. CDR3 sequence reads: CASSTPLSGSSTGELFF. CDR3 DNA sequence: TGTGCCAGCAGCACCCCGTTGTCTGGGTCGAGCACCGGGGAGCTGTTTTTT.

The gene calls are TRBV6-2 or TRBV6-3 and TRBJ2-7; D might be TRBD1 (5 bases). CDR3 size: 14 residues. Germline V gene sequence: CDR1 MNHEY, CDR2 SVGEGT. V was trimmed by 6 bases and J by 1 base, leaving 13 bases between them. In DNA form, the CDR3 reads TGTGCCAGCAGACAAGGGGAACCTTCCTACGAGCAGTACTTC. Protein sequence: CASRQGEPSYEQYF.

CDR3 coding DNA: TGTGCCAGCAGTTTATCAGGCGGGAGCGTAAATGAGCAGTTCTTC. As protein: CASSLSGGSVNEQFF. J is TRBJ2-1 and V is TRBV27, with 7 bases identical to TRBD2. Looked up from germline, CDR1 is MNHEY and CDR2 is SMNVEV (reference sequence). CDR3 length equals 15 residues. Losses at the gene ends were 0 bases for V and 7 bases for J; bases not matched to a gene: 6.

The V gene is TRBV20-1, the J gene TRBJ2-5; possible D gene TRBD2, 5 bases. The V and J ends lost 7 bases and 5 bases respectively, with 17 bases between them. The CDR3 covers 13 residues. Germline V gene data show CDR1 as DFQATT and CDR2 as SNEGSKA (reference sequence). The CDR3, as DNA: TGCAGTGGAAAGGGCCGAGGGCGGGAGACCCAGTACTTC. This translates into CSGKGRGRETQYF.

The CDR3 sequence is CASSSRGLEFGYTF. Here the CDR3 DNA reads TGTGCCAGCAGCTCCCGGGGACTTGAATTTGGCTACACCTTC. The chain carries TRBV5-6 and TRBJ1-2; TRBD1 might be the D (5 bases). This CDR3 is built from 14 residues. Germline loops: CDR1 SGHDT, CDR2 YYEEEE. Trimming stripped 3 bases from V and 7 bases from J, with 16 bases between.

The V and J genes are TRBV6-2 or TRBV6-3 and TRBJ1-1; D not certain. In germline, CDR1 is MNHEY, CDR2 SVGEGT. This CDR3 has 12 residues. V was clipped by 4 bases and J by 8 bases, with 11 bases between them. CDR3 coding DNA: TGTGCCAGCAGTTCCCAGCCGCGGGAAGCTTTCTTT. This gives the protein CASSSQPREAFF.

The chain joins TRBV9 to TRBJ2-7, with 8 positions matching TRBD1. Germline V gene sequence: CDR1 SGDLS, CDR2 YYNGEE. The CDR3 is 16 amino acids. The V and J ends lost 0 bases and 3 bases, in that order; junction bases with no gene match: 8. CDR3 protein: CASSVAQGAIIYEQYF. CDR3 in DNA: TGTGCCAGCAGCGTAGCCCAGGGGGCGATAATCTACGAGCAGTACTTC.

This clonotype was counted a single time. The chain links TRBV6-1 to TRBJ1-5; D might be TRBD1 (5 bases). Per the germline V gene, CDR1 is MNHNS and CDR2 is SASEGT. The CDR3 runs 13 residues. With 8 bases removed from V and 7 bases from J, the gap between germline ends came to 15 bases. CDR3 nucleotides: TGTGCCAGCGGGATGGGGCGGAACCAGCCCCAGCATTTT. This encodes CASGMGRNQPQHF.

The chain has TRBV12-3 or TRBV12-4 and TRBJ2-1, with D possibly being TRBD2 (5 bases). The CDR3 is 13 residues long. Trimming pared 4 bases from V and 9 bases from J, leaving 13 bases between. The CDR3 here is CASSWGARGEQFF. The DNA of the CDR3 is TGTGCCAGCAGTTGGGGAGCCCGAGGTGAGCAGTTCTTC.

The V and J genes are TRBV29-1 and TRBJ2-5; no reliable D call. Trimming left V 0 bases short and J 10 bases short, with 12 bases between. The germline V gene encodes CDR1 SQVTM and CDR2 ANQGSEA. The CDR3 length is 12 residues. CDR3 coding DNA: TGCAGCGTTGAAGATTCAAGGGTCGGCCAGTACTTC. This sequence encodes CSVEDSRVGQYF.